This T cell receptor (beta chain) is from a study of blood T cell repertoires in COVID-19. Overall study context: Sample material is recorded as cDNA or gDNA derived from T cells, B-cell-depleted T cells, or PBMCs.

Sequencing was performed with immunoSEQ multiplex PCR; in TCRdb, only in-frame clones are kept and a portion is missing. The repertoire has roughly 250,000 clones, 85% to 90% of them found once; the top ten carry around 0.99%. This CDR3 spans 13 amino acids. Germline loops: CDR1 MDHEN, CDR2 SYDVKM. Trimming pared 7 bases from V and 1 base from J, leaving 10 bases between. The sequenced sample consisted of peripheral blood. This receptor was obtained from a woman between 40 and 55 years old who had recovered from COVID-19. The rearrangement joins TRBV28 to TRBJ1-1, with D tentatively TRBD1 (5 bases). DNA of the CDR3: TGTGCCAGCATTCCACAGGAGAACACTGAAGCTTTCTTT. It translates to CASIPQENTEAFF.